The 18 T cell receptor beta chains below were found in one sample sequenced in a study of beta chain features in type 1 diabetes. Study-level points and caveats: All four CD4+ subsets from Type 1 diabetes patients carried moderately but significantly shorter TCRB CDR3s.

Expressed TCRB transcripts were sequenced because the entire RNA isolate underwent reverse transcription. Assay: immunoSEQ multiplex PCR; the TCRdb copy retains only in-frame clones and omits some. The data hold under 130,000 clones, with roughly 28% observed a single time. Their target antigens are unknown. Sample: central memory CD4+ T cells from blood. Source of these receptors: a woman between 18 and 29 years old with type 1 diabetes.

This clone showed up just a few times. The J gene is TRBJ2-7, the V gene TRBV14, with a possible D match to TRBD2 (7 bases). Germline CDR1 is SGHDN and CDR2 is FVKESK. V lost 5 bases and J 7 bases, leaving 21 bases between the germline ends. The CDR3 runs 15 residues. CDR3 sequence reads: CASSILGAGAEEQYF. CDR3 DNA: TGTGCCAGCAGCATCCTGGGGGCGGGAGCTGAGGAGCAGTACTTC.

The chain joins TRBV7-9 to TRBJ2-7, with D perhaps matching TRBD1 (6 bases). This CDR3 has 16 amino acids. Per the germline V gene, CDR1 is SEHNR and CDR2 is FQNEAQ (reference sequence). Deletions cut 5 bases from V and 2 bases from J, with 19 bases between. The CDR3 coding sequence is TGTGCCAGCAGCCCAGATTGGGGGCGGCGTCCCTACGAGCAGTACTTC. This gives the protein CASSPDWGRRPYEQYF.

The V call is TRBV27, the J call TRBJ2-1, with D possibly matching TRBD1 (6 bases). This CDR3 is 19 amino acids long. V dropped 7 bases and J dropped 2 bases, with 27 bases sitting between them. CDR1 MNHEY and CDR2 SMNVEV come from the germline V gene (reference sequence). CDR3 nucleotides: TGTGCCAGCAAGACACGGACTGGGGGCCAGAGGGGTGCCTACAATGAGCAGTTCTTC. Translated: CASKTRTGGQRGAYNEQFF.

The chain uses TRBV19 and TRBJ2-7; 8 nucleotides match TRBD2. This CDR3 has 15 residues. Per germline, CDR1 LNHDA and CDR2 SQIVND (reference sequence). The V gene end was trimmed by 4 bases and the J gene end by 5 bases; junction bases not matched to a gene: 10. CDR3: CASSTLERELDEQYF. CDR3 bases: TGTGCCAGTAGTACCCTGGAGCGGGAGCTCGACGAGCAGTACTTC. Full variable domain (rest looked up from reference TRBV19 and TRBJ2-7): DGGITQSPKYLFRKEGQNVTLSCEQNLNHDAMYWYRQDPGQGLRLIYYSQIVNDFQKGDIAEGYSVSREKKESFPLTVTSAQKNPTAFYLCASSTLERELDEQYFGPGTRLTVT.

V gene TRBV19 combines with J gene TRBJ2-4, with D possibly TRBD2 on 6 matching bases. V shed 3 bases and J shed 3 bases, with 12 bases lying between them. Germline assignment: CDR1 LNHDA and CDR2 SQIVND (reference sequence). CDR3 length: 15 residues. In nucleotides, the CDR3 is TGTGCCAGTAGTATCGGCGGGGTTGGCAAAAACATTCAGTACTTC. This gives the protein CASSIGGVGKNIQYF. Full variable domain (missing parts from reference TRBV19 and TRBJ2-4): DGGITQSPKYLFRKEGQNVTLSCEQNLNHDAMYWYRQDPGQGLRLIYYSQIVNDFQKGDIAEGYSVSREKKESFPLTVTSAQKNPTAFYLCASSIGGVGKNIQYFGAGTRLSVL.

The genes are TRBV11-2 and TRBJ2-1, with 9 nucleotides matching TRBD1. Trimming took 5 bases from V and 10 from J; bases not matched to a gene: 15. The CDR3 length is 16 residues. Germline CDR1 reads SGHAT; CDR2 reads FQNNGV. The DNA for the CDR3 is TGTGCCAGCAGCCCACCCGGGACAGGGTTAAGGAGGGAGCAGTTCTTC. Amino acid sequence: CASSPPGTGLRREQFF.

This chain links TRBV19 with TRBJ2-7; 9 positions agree with TRBD1. With 4 bases clipped from V and 0 bases from J, the junction kept 7 bases outside the gene matches. The CDR3 sequence is 16 residues long. Germline assignment: CDR1 LNHDA and CDR2 SQIVND (reference sequence). CDR3 sequence reads: CASSSRSQGASYEQYF. Here the CDR3 DNA reads TGTGCCAGTAGTAGCCGCTCACAGGGGGCCTCCTACGAGCAGTACTTC.

The chain uses TRBV5-1 and TRBJ2-5; 9 nucleotides align to TRBD2. The last part of the DNA fits TRBJ2-7 better; the J call may be wrong. This CDR3 comprises 15 residues. CDR1 and CDR2 (germline): SGHRS, YFSETQ. The CDR3 DNA reads as TGCGCCAGCAGGTCGGTTGCGGGAGGGCCTTACGAGCAGTACTTC. It is translated as CASRSVAGGPYEQYF.

This clone was recorded once. The V gene is TRBV15, the J gene TRBJ2-3; 8 bases map to TRBD2. J lost 3 bases, V lost 6 bases, and 5 bases had no gene match. There are 14 residues in the CDR3. The germline CDR1 and CDR2 sequences are LNHNV and YYDKDF (reference sequence). CDR3 bases: TGTGCCACCAGGACGGGAGGGGGGACAGATACGCAGTATTTT. This codes for CATRTGGGTDTQYF.

The CDR3 is CASSISPGPQHF. The CDR3, as DNA: TGTGCCAGTAGTATCAGTCCTGGGCCCCAGCATTTT. The V and J genes are TRBV19 and TRBJ1-5; no definite D call. In germline, CDR1 is LNHDA, CDR2 SQIVND (reference sequence). The CDR3 contains 12 residues. Trimming shortened V by 3 bases and J by 9 bases, and 9 bases separated the two germline ends.

This clone came up a few times. In DNA form, the CDR3 reads TGCAGTGTGGAGGGGACTGAAGCTTTCTTT. It codes for CSVEGTEAFF. The gene calls are TRBV20-1 and TRBJ1-1; perhaps TRBD1 as D (5 bases). Trimming left V 7 bases short and J 5 bases short, with 8 bases between. Germline CDR1 is DFQATT and CDR2 is SNEGSKA (reference sequence). The CDR3 has 10 residues.

This clone was observed a handful of times. This sequence joins TRBV10-3 and TRBJ2-3; TRBD2 aligns across 8 bases. Germline lookup yields CDR1 ENHRY and CDR2 SYGVKD. The CDR3 extends over 14 amino acids. The V gene end was trimmed by 7 bases and the J gene end by 3 bases; junction bases not matched to a gene: 6. The CDR3 DNA reads as TGTGCCATCACGGCCAGCGGGAGAACAGATACGCAGTATTTT. Residues: CAITASGRTDTQYF.

The table lists this clone with a few counts. The sample contains more than one DNA sequence encoding this CDR3. The chain couples TRBV7-3 to TRBJ1-1, with D uncertain. The CDR3 is made up of 13 amino acids. Trimming took off 3 bases at V and 2 bases at J, with 7 bases between the two ends. Germline V gene lookup returns CDR1 SGHTA and CDR2 FQGTGA. The CDR3 is CASSFQENTEAFF. In DNA form, the CDR3 reads TGTGCCAGCAGCTTCCAGGAAAACACTGAAGCTTTCTTT.

This clone occurred many times. The CDR3 sequence: CSARLAGGRSSYNEQFF. The CDR3 nucleotides read TGCAGCGCTCGACTAGCGGGAGGTCGTAGCTCCTACAATGAGCAGTTCTTC. This chain links TRBV29-1 with TRBJ2-1; TRBD2 aligns across 13 bases. In germline, CDR1 is SQVTM, CDR2 ANQGSEA. The CDR3 has 17 residues. V lost 7 bases and J lost 0; bases outside the gene matches: 9.

J is TRBJ2-4 and V is TRBV12-2; the table assigns TRBD1, which was not confirmed against the DNA. TRBV12-2 is termed a pseudogene. The CDR3 is 15 amino acids. Written as DNA, the CDR3 is TGTGCAAGTCGCCTAAGGGACAGACCTAAAAACATTCAGTACTTC. The encoded protein is CASRLRDRPKNIQYF.

The rearrangement links TRBV7-3 to TRBJ2-3; no firm D call. Germline assignment: CDR1 SGHTA and CDR2 FQGTGA. V was trimmed by 5 bases and J by 6 bases, leaving 15 bases between them. The CDR3 has 14 residues. DNA of the CDR3: TGTGCCAGCAGCCCCAACCCGTCGAGGGATACGCAGTATTTT. Protein: CASSPNPSRDTQYF.

The J gene is TRBJ2-7, the V gene TRBV18; a possible D gene is TRBD1 (6 bases). Germline CDR1 KGHSH, CDR2 LQKENI. V lost 3 bases and J lost 2, with 8 bases in between. CDR3 size: 13 residues. CDR3 in amino acids: CASSPSGAYEQYF. The CDR3 nucleotides are TGTGCCAGCTCACCCTCAGGGGCCTACGAGCAGTACTTC.

This clone was seen a few times. The chain joins TRBV5-1 to TRBJ2-1; D is unresolved. The CDR3 has 14 residues. Germline-derived CDR1 and CDR2 are SGHRS and YFSETQ. The V and J ends lost 0 bases and 3 bases respectively, with 7 bases between them. The CDR3 is CASSLVLGYNEQFF. CDR3 DNA: TGCGCCAGCAGCTTGGTTCTAGGCTACAATGAGCAGTTCTTC.